This TCR beta chain was profiled in a study of cytomegalovirus exposure and HLA in healthy donors (TCRdb year 2017). Regarding the study in general: In an earlier analysis of some 550 of the donors, about 270 Gb of sequence data and 90 million to 130 million unique TCR beta sequences from about 180 million T cells were reported. Roughly 300 gigabases of sequencing data and roughly 90 million unique TCR sequences were included in an early release covering roughly 600 HLA-typed donors. Of the approximately 400 genotyped donors, 75% to 85% were placed in the genetic ancestry cluster associated with self-reported Caucasian donors. The study aimed to test whether cataloging public T cell receptors could reveal signatures of past pathogen exposure. The T cell repertoires of 666 subjects were profiled by immunosequencing and related to cytomegalovirus serostatus. Besides the first cohort of roughly 660 subjects, a separate validation cohort made up of over a hundred different subjects was used. To predict cytomegalovirus infection status, the study combined high-throughput TCR immunosequencing, statistical association of individual TCRs with disease status, and machine learning. In a later analysis, previously published TCR beta repertoires from 666 donors were re-analyzed and high-resolution HLA genotyping was added so that TCR occurrence patterns could be studied. Rather than using new phenotypic data, the later analysis identified candidate immune exposures from TCR beta sequences and from how often those sequences occurred across donors. An earlier analysis of approximately 630 of the donors applied high-throughput TCR beta sequencing to assess whether each TCR beta V gene segment acted as functional or pseudogenic. Donor age, sex, ethnicity and CMV serostatus were compiled together with the repertoire data. Genome-wide SNP genotypes for about 65% of the roughly 700 donors were used in a later genetic analysis, which treated that subset as a discovery cohort. Every repertoire in the discovery cohort had been generated on one and the same sequencing platform. Both class I and class II loci were covered by HLA typing, at four-digit resolution. Typing coverage differed by locus: A, B, C, DRB1 and DQB1 were typed in roughly 620-630 donors, DQA1 in about 500, DPA1 in some 600, and DPB1 in just under 480. Because of strong linkage in the cohort, roughly 5 DR-DQ haplotypes were treated as single units for association and clustering. Across 300 to 500 genotyped donors of the cohort, an average of about 220,000 unique TCR beta nucleotide sequences per donor were sequenced, and roughly 17% of those sequences were non-productive.

The V and J ends are trimmed by 11 bases and 0 bases, leaving 26 bases between them. The CDR3 contains 18 residues, cysteine and phenylalanine counted. Only CDR3 DNA remains: 54 bases, in frame from the first base. CDR1 and CDR2, looked up from the germline V gene (reference sequence), are WNHNN and SYGVQD. About this clone: Its target antigen remains unknown. Per-nucleotide qualities are absent, and no much larger clonotype sits a single base away.

The library was made by the immunoSEQ multiplex PCR assay. For the multiplex PCR, a mixture combining 60 forward primers for TCR Vbeta segments and 13 reverse primers for TCR Jbeta segments was used. The CDR3 region of rearranged TCR beta genes was amplified from genomic DNA by a multiplex PCR assay. On the Illumina HiSeq System, the amplified TCR beta libraries were sequenced as 87-base-pair reads. Concerning the study's data processing: In a later analysis, tens of millions of unique TCR beta chains were counted across the approximately 620 repertoires, and around 11 million of these chains were shared by at least two donors. Raw reads were error-corrected and collapsed into unique sequences by a nearest-neighbor algorithm in which closely related sequences were merged to remove PCR and sequencing errors. V, D and J gene segments were assigned by aligning CDR3 sequences to IMGT reference sequences. For a sequence to be retained, a match of at least six nucleotides to both a V gene segment and a J gene segment was required. A rearrangement was called productive if the CDR3 had no stop codons and remained in frame with V and J, and every other rearrangement was called non-productive. Following IMGT convention, CDR3 was defined as the stretch from the second conserved V-encoded cysteine to the conserved J-encoded phenylalanine. The earlier analysis of about 530 of the donors excluded any sequence lacking an unambiguous match to a single V gene segment. An earlier analysis of approximately 590 of the donors classified V segments as functional when productive rearrangements were above 56.7% and as segregating when the standard deviation between donors was above 5%. A statistical classification framework was built to diagnose cytomegalovirus status from the catalog of TCR beta chain sequences. In a later analysis, TCR nucleotide sequences were compared against IMGT/GENE-DB human TR gene sequences so that V and J genes could be assigned. Using the TCRdist pipeline, a later analysis assigned CDR3 sequences along with most-parsimonious VDJ recombination scenarios. In a later analysis, every TCR beta chain was defined by the combination of its CDR3 amino acid sequence and its V-gene family, and reads without a unique V-gene family were dropped. In a later analysis, around 650 highly shared, low-generation-probability nucleotide sequences were removed to address suspected cross-contamination and a sequencing artifact. In a later analysis, a clonal expansion index was calculated for each public chain from normalized within-repertoire ranks of inferred template counts. Generation probabilities in a later analysis came from a VDJ recombination model fitted to out-of-frame rearrangements, and those results were checked against IGoR. A later analysis scored TCR-TCR, TCR-HLA and TCR-CMV co-occurrence with hypergeometric tests, applying a repertoire-size bias correction to TCR pairs. In a later analysis, false discovery rates were estimated by permuting HLA or CMV assignments 20 times. In a later analysis, co-occurring TCRs were grouped with DBSCAN, and TCRdist sequence similarity was added when clustering was performed within HLA-allele-positive subsets. Co-occurrence clustering excluded repertoires with fewer than 30,000 or more than 120,000 public chains, plus five with anomalous nucleotide sharing. TCRdb retrieved this table from immuneACCESS and kept in-frame rearrangements only. Not all clones are present; in checked studies, unresolved V genes account for under half, and no reason is known for the remainder. The V and J calls and clone size come from that table; D and trimming were worked out from the DNA. For this sample the table gives under 200,000 clones, of which 77% were detected only once. Of the sample, over 2.5% is held by the ten largest clones.

In total, 600 or so healthy bone marrow donors made up the cohort. Cohort members were all nominally healthy when sampled, although unrecorded immune exposures were likely present. The donor was CMV seropositive and was included in the group of 250 to 350 seropositive cohort members. Each donor provided a peripheral blood sample, and peripheral blood mononuclear cells were used for TCR beta sequencing. The Qiagen DNeasy Blood Extraction Kit was used to extract genomic DNA from the blood cell samples. Results and caveats for the whole study, not just this receptor: At a false discovery rate of 0.05, a later analysis linked around 17,000 TCR beta sequences to specific HLA alleles. CMV serostatus was the only immune exposure information available for the cohort. A further reported finding was that TCR beta sequences accurately predicted the HLA-A and HLA-B alleles for most subjects in the first cohort. According to the authors, the approach could potentially be generalized to other disease states and immunological phenotypes. Broadly in line with IMGT annotations, most TCR beta V segments showed up in productive rearrangements about 87% or about 30% of the time in an earlier analysis of several hundred of the donors. The study gave a list of around 170 TCR beta chains associated with cytomegalovirus. Across donors, most TCR sequences were observed very rarely, whereas some public TCRs were present in many individuals. Roughly uniform sequencing depth across donors was assumed in presence/absence analyses, although this assumption may not hold. A group of highly shared sequence variants was considered likely to be a technical artifact of the sequencing pipeline. Because some donors lacked HLA typing at each locus, the association tests relied only on the typed subset. A few of the identified cytomegalovirus-associated TCR beta chains were confirmed in vitro to be specific for cytomegalovirus antigens. In both the original and validation cohorts, the classifier was reported to diagnose cytomegalovirus status with high specificity and sensitivity. In a later analysis, HLA-associated TCR beta chains were found to be more clonally expanded and to have lower generation probabilities than equally common non-associated chains. Linkage disequilibrium might explain the correlated functional status among segregating V segments, but an unknown experimental factor could not be excluded. According to a later analysis, parvovirus B19, influenza, CMV and Epstein-Barr virus appeared linked to several top co-occurrence clusters. Some IMGT-functional V segments, including TRBV6-2 and TRBV6-3, could not be distinguished by the 87-base-pair reads and were therefore excluded. Roughly 17 rarely observed V segments, including chromosome 9 orphons, were excluded from the earlier analysis of about 610 of the donors because counts were too low. In a later genetic analysis, a missense DCLRE1C variant was associated with V-gene and J-gene trimming of TCR beta chains, and the association was replicated in an independent cohort. When HLA alleles, especially DR and DQ, strongly co-occurred, attributing TCR associations to individual alleles was difficult. This cohort had only TCR beta chains sequenced, and the lack of alpha or paired-chain data limited which features could be detected. A later analysis found that most CMV-associated TCR beta chains appeared HLA-restricted, with HLA associations seemingly driven largely by CMV exposure. According to a later analysis, TCR association rates differed among HLA loci, with DRB1 alleles showing the most associated TCRs and HLA-C alleles showing the fewest. According to a later genetic analysis, donors in an Asian-associated ancestry cluster had fewer N-insertions in productive TCRs than the approximately 700-donor mean.

In this chain, TRBV10-1 is recombined with TRBJ1-5; a tentative D match to TRBD1 spans 5 bases. This clonotype was obtained from a woman aged 40 to 50 in good health and CMV-seropositive. The sequenced sample was PBMCs. The DNA is as follows: TGCGCCGTCCGTCAAAGAGGCAGGGCAACCTATAGCAATCAGCCCCAGCATTTT. Translation gives CAVRQRGRATYSNQPQHF.